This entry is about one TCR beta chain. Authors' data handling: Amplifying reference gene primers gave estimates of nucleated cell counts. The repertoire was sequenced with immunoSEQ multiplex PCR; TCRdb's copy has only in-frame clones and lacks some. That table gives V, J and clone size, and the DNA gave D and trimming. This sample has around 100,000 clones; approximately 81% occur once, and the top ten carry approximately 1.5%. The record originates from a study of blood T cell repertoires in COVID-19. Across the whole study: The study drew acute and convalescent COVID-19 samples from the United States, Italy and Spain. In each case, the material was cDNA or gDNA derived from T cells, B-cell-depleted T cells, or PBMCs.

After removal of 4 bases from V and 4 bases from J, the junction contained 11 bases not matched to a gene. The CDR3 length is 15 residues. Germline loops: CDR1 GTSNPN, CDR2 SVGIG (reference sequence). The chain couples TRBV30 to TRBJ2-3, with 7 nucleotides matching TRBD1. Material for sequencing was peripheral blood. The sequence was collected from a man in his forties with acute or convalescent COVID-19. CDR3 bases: TGTGCCTGGAAAAAGGGGGCGAGTATCGCAGATACGCAGTATTTT. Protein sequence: CAWKKGASIADTQYF. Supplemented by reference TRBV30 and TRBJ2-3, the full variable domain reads SQTIHQWPATLVQPVGSPLSLECTVEGTSNPNLYWYRQAAGRGLQLLFYSVGIGQISSEVPQNLSASRPQDRQFILSSKKLLLSDSGFYLCAWKKGASIADTQYFGPGTRLTVL.